This paragraph covers one T cell receptor beta chain sequence. What it recognizes is unknown. The data were obtained in a study of graft-versus-host responses after intestinal transplantation. Study details: Induction with anti-thymocyte globulin, then tacrolimus and steroids for roughly 3 years, was given to all recipients.

Processed graft tissue released its intraepithelial and lamina propria lymphocytes. Points from the study as a whole: The presence of high graft-versus-host to host-versus-graft clonal ratios in allografts characterized patients with graft-donor T cell macrochimerism.

Sequencing was performed with immunoSEQ multiplex PCR; in TCRdb, only in-frame clones are kept and a portion is missing. The data contain about 37,000 clones, about nine tenths of them singletons. The starting material was ileum tissue, obtained 200 to 210 days after intestinal transplant. The receptor comes from a human patient who received an intestinal transplant, so some T cells may come from the graft donor.

For the CDR3, the DNA is TGTGCCAGCAGTGGACTAGCGGGGGGTGACTACTACAATGAGCAGTTCTTC. Translation gives CASSGLAGGDYYNEQFF. The chain couples TRBV2 to TRBJ2-1; 13 positions agree with TRBD2. The CDR3 length is 17 residues. Germline CDR1 and CDR2: SNHLY and FYNNEI. The V segment lost 4 bases and the J segment 3 bases; nucleotides outside the gene matches: 6. The variable domain in full, with the rest retrieved from reference TRBV2 and TRBJ2-1, is EPEVTQTPSHQVTQMGQEVILRCVPISNHLYFYWYRQILGQKVEFLVSFYNNEISEKSEIFDDQFSVERPDGSNFTLKIRSTKLEDSAMYFCASSGLAGGDYYNEQFFGPGTRLTVL.